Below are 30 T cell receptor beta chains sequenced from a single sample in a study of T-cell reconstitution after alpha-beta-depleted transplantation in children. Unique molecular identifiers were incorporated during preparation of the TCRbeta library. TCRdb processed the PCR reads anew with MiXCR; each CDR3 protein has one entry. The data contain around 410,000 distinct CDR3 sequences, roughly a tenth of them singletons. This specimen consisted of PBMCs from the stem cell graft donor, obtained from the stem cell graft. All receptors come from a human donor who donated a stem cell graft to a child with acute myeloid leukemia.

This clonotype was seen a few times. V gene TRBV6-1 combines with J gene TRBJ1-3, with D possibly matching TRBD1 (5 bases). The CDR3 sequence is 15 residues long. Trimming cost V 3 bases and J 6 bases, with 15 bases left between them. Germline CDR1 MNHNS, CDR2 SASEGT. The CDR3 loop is CASSEVQARKNTIYF. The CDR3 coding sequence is TGTGCCAGCAGTGAGGTACAGGCTCGGAAAAACACCATATATTTT.

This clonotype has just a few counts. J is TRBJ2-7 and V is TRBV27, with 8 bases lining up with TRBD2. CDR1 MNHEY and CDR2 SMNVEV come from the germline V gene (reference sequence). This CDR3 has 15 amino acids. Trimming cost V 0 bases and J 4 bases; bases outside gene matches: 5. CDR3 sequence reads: CASSLSGGAGYEQYF. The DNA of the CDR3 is TGTGCCAGCAGTTTATCCGGGGGGGCGGGTTACGAGCAGTACTTC.

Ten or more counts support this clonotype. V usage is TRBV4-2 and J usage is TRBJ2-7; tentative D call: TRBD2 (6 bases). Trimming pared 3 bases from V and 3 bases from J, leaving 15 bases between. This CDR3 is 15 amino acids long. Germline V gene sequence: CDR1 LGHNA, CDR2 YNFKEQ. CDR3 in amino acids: CASSQELAASYEQYF. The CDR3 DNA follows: TGTGCCAGCAGCCAGGAATTAGCGGCCAGCTACGAGCAGTACTTC.

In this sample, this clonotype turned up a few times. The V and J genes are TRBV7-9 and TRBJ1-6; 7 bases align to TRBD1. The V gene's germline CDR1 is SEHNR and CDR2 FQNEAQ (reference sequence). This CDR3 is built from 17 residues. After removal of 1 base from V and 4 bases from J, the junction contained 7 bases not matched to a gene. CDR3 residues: CASSLGRAGGYNSPLHF. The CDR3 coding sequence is TGTGCCAGCAGCTTAGGCCGGGCAGGGGGGTATAATTCACCCCTCCACTTT.

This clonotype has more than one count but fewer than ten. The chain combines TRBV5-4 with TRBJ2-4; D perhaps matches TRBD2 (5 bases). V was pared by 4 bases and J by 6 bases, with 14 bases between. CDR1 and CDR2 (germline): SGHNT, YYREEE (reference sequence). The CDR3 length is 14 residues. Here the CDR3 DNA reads TGTGCCAGCAGCCCTATGGGAGCGGCAAACATTCAGTACTTC. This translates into CASSPMGAANIQYF. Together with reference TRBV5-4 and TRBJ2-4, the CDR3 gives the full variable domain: ETGVTQSPTHLIKTRGQQVTLRCSSQSGHNTVSWYQQALGQGPQFIFQYYREEENGRGNFPPRFSGLQFPNYSSELNVNALELDDSALYLCASSPMGAANIQYFGAGTRLSVL.

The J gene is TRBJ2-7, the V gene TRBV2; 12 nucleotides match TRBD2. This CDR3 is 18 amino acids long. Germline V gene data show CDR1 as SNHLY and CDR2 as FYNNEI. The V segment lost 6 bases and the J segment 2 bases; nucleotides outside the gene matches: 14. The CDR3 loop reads CASRGPSGRARVAYEQYF. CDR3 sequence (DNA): TGTGCCAGCAGGGGGCCTAGCGGGAGGGCCCGGGTGGCCTACGAGCAGTACTTC.

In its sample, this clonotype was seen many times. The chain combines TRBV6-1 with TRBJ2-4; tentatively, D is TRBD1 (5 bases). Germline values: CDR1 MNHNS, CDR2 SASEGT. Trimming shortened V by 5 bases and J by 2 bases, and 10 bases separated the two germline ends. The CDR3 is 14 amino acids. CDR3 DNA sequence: TGTGCCAGCAGTCAGGGCCCTACCAAAAACATTCAGTACTTC. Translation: CASSQGPTKNIQYF.

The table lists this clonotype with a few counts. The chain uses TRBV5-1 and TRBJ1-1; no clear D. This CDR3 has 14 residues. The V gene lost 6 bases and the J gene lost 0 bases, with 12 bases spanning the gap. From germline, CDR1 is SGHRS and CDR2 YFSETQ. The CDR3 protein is CASTPGRLNTEAFF. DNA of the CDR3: TGCGCCAGCACCCCAGGAAGACTGAACACTGAAGCTTTCTTT.

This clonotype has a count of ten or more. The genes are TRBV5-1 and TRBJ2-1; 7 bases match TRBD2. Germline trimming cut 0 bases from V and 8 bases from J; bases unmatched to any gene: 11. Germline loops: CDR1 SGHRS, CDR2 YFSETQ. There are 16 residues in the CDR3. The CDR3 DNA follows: TGCGCCAGCAGCTTGGCGGCACTTGAGCGGGGTGATGAGCAGTTCTTC. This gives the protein CASSLAALERGDEQFF.

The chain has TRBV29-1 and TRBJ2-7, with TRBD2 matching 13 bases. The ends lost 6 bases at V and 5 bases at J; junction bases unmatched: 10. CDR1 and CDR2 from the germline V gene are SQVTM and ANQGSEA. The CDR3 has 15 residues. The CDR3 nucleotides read TGCAGCGTGGGGGGGACTAGCGGGACGGTAGACGAGCAGTACTTC. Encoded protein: CSVGGTSGTVDEQYF.

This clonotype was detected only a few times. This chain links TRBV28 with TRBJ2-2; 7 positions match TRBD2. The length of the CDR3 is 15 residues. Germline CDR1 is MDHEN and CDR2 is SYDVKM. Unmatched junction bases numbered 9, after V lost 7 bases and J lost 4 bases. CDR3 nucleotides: TGTGCCAGCAAGGAGGGGCTAGCGGCCACCGGGGAGCTGTTTTTT. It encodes CASKEGLAATGELFF.

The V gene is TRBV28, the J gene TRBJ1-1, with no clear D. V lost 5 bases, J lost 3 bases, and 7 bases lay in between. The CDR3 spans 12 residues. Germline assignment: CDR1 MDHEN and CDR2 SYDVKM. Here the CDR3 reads CASSPGDTEAFF. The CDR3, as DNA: TGTGCCAGCAGTCCAGGAGACACTGAAGCTTTCTTT.

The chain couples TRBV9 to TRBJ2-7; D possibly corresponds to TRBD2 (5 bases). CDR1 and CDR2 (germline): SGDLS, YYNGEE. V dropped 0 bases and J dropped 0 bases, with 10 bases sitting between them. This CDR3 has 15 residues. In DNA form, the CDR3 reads TGTGCCAGCAGCGTAGGCGGGTCCAGCTCCTACGAGCAGTACTTC. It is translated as CASSVGGSSSYEQYF.

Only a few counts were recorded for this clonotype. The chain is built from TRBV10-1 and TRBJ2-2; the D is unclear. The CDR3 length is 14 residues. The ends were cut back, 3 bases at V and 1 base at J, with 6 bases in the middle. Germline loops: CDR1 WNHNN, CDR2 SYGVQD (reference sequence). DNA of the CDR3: TGCGCCAGCAGTGACAGCTGGAACACCGGGGAGCTGTTTTTT. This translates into CASSDSWNTGELFF.

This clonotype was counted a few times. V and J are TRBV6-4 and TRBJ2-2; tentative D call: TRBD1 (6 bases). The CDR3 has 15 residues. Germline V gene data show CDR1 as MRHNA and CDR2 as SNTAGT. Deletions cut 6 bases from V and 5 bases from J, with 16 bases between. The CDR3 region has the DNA TGTGCCAGCAGAGACCGACAGGTCGGAACCGGGGAGCTGTTTTTT. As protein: CASRDRQVGTGELFF.

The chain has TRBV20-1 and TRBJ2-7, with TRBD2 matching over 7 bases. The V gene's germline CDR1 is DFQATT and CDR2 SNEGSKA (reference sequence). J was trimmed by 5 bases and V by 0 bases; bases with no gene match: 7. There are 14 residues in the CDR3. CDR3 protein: CSARDGRLAHEQYF. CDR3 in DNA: TGCAGTGCTAGAGATGGGAGACTAGCCCACGAGCAGTACTTC.

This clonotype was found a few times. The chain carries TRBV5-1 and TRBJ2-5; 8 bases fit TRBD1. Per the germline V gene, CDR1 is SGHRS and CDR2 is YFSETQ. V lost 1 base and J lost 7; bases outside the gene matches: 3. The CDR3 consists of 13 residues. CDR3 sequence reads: CASSLYGTGTQYF. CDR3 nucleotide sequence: TGCGCCAGCAGCTTGTATGGGACAGGGACCCAGTACTTC.

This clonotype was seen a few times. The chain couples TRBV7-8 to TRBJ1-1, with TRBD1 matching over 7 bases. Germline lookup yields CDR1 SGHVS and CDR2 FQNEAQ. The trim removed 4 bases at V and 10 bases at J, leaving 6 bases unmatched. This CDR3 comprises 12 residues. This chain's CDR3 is CASSWETGRAFF. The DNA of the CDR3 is TGTGCCAGCAGCTGGGAGACAGGGCGAGCTTTCTTT.

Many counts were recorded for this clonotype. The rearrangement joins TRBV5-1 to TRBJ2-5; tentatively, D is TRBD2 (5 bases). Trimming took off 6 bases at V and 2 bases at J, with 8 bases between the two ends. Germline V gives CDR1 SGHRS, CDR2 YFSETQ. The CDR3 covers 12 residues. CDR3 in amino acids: CASNRGQETQYF. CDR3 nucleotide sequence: TGCGCCAGCAACCGGGGTCAAGAGACCCAGTACTTC.

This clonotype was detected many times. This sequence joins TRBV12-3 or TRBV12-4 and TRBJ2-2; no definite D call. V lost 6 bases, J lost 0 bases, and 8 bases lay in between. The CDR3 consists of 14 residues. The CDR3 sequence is CASRSGSNTGELFF. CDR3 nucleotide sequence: TGTGCCAGCAGGTCCGGGTCGAACACCGGGGAGCTGTTTTTT.

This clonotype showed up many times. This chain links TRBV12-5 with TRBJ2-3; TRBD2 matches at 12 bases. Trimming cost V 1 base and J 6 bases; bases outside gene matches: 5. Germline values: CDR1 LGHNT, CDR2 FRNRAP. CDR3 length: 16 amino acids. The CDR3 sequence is CASGLGLAGDVDTQYF. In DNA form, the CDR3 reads TGTGCTAGTGGTTTGGGACTAGCGGGGGACGTTGATACGCAGTATTTT.

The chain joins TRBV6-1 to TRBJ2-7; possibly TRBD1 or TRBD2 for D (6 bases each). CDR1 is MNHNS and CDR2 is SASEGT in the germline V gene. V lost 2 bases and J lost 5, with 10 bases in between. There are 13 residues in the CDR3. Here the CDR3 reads CASSESGGHEQYV. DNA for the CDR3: TGTGCCAGCAGTGAATCCGGGGGCCACGAGCAGTACGTC.

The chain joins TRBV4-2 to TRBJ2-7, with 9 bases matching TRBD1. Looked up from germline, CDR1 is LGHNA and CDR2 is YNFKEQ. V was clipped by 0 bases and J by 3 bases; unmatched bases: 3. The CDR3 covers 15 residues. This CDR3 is CASSQEETGGYEQYF. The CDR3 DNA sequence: TGTGCCAGCAGCCAAGAGGAGACAGGGGGCTACGAGCAGTACTTC.

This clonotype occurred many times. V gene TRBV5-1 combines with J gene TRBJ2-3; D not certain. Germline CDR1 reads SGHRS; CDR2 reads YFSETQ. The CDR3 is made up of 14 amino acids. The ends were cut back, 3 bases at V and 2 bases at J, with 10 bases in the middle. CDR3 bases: TGCGCCAGCAGCTCCCTCCCAGACACAGATACGCAGTATTTT. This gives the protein CASSSLPDTDTQYF. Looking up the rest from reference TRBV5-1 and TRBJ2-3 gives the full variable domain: KAGVTQTPRYLIKTRGQQVTLSCSPISGHRSVSWYQQTPGQGLQFLFEYFSETQRNKGNFPGRFSGRQFSNSRSEMNVSTLELGDSALYLCASSSLPDTDTQYFGPGTRLTVL.

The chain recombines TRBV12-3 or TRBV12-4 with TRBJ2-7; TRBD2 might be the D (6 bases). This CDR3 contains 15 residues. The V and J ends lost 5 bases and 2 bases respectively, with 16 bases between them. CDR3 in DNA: TGTGCCAGCAGTGCACGACTAGACTTTACCTACGAGCAGTACTTC. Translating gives CASSARLDFTYEQYF.

The CDR3 protein is CASSMDGQGYGYTF. The CDR3, as DNA: TGCGCCAGCAGCATGGACGGACAGGGGTATGGCTACACCTTC. J is TRBJ1-2 and V is TRBV5-1, with 9 bases aligning to TRBD1. There are 14 residues in the CDR3. The V gene end was trimmed by 4 bases and the J gene end by 5 bases; junction bases not matched to a gene: 6. Germline loops: CDR1 SGHRS, CDR2 YFSETQ. Full variable domain (remainder filled in from reference TRBV5-1 and TRBJ1-2): KAGVTQTPRYLIKTRGQQVTLSCSPISGHRSVSWYQQTPGQGLQFLFEYFSETQRNKGNFPGRFSGRQFSNSRSEMNVSTLELGDSALYLCASSMDGQGYGYTFGSGTRLTVV.

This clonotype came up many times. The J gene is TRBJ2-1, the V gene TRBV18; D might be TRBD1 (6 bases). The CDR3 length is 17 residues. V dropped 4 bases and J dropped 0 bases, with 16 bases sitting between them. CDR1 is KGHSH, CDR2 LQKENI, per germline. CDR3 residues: CASSRRTALSSYNEQFF. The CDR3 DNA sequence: TGTGCCAGCTCACGACGGACAGCGCTGAGCTCCTACAATGAGCAGTTCTTC.

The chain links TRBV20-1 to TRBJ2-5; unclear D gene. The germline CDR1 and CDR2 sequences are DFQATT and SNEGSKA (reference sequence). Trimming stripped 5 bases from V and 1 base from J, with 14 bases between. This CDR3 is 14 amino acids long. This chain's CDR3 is CSARKGGGQETQYF. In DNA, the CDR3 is TGCAGTGCTCGAAAGGGCGGCGGCCAAGAGACCCAGTACTTC.

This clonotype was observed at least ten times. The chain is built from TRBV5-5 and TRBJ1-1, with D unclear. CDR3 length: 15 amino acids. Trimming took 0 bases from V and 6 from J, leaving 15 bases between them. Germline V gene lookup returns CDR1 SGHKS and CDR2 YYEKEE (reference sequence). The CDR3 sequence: CASSLAAPLAAEAFF. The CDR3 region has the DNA TGTGCCAGCAGCTTGGCCGCCCCCCTGGCCGCTGAAGCTTTCTTT.

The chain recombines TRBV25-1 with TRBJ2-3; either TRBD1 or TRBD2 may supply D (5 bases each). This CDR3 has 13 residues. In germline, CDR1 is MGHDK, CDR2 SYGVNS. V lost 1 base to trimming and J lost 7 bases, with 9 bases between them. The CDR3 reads CASSEWDRNTQYF. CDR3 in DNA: TGTGCCAGCAGTGAATGGGACCGCAATACGCAGTATTTT. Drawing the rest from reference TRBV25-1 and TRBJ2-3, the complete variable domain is EADIYQTPRYLVIGTGKKITLECSQTMGHDKMYWYQQDPGMELHLIHYSYGVNSTEKGDLSSESTVSRIRTEHFPLTLESARPSHTSQYLCASSEWDRNTQYFGPGTRLTVL.